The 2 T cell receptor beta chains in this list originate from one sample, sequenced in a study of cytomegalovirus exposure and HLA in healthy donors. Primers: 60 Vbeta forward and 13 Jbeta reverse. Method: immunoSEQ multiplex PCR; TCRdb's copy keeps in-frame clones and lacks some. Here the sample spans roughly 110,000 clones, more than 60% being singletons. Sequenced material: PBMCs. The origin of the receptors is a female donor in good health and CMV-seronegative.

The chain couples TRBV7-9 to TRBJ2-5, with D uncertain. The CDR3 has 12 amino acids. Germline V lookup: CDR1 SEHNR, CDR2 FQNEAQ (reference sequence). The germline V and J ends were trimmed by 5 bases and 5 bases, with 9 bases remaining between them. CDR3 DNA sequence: TGTGCCAGCAGCGCACAGTGGGAGACCCAGTACTTC. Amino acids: CASSAQWETQYF.

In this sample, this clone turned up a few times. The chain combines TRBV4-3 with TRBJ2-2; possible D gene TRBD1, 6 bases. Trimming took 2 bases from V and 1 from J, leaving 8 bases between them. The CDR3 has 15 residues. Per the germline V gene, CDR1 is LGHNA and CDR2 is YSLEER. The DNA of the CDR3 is TGCGCCAGCAGCCAACAGGGGATGAACACCGGGGAGCTGTTTTTT. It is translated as CASSQQGMNTGELFF.